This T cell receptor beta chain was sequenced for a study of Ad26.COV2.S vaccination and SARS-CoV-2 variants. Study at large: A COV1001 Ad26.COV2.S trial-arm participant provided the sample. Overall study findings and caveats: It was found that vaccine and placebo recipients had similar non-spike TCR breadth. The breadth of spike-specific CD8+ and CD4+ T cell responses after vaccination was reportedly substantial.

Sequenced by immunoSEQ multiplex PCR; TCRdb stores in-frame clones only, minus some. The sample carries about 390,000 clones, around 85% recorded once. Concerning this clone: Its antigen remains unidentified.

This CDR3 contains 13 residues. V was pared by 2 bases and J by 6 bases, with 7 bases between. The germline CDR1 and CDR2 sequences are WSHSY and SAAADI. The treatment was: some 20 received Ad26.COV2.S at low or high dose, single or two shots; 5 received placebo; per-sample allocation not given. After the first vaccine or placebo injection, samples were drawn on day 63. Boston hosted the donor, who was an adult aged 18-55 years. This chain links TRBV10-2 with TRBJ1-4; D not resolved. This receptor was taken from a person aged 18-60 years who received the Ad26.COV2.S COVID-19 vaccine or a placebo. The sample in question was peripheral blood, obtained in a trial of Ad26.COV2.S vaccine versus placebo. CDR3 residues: CASSEGRDEKLFF. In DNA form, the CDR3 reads TGCGCCAGCAGTGAGGGAAGGGATGAAAAACTGTTTTTT.